The 7 T cell receptor beta chains presented below share a single source sample, sequenced in a study of T cell responses to AZD1222 COVID-19 vaccine. Profiled with immunoSEQ multiplex PCR; TCRdb holds only in-frame clones, not every one. This sample has about 130,000 clones, with approximately 90% found just once. The sequenced sample was peripheral blood, obtained on day 0 of AZD1222 vaccination. The origin of the receptors is an adult in good health.

The rearrangement joins TRBV25-1 to TRBJ2-2; TRBD2 matches at 7 bases. J gave up 4 bases and V 7 bases, and 15 bases lay outside the gene matches. CDR3 length: 17 residues. The V gene's germline CDR1 is MGHDK and CDR2 SYGVNS. CDR3 in DNA: TGTGCCAGCACCGAATTCGGGGCGGTAGCGGGCACCGGGGAGCTGTTTTTT. Amino acid sequence: CASTEFGAVAGTGELFF.

V and J are TRBV6-5 and TRBJ1-2; D remains ambiguous. CDR1 is MNHEY and CDR2 is SVGAGI in the germline V gene. V lost 1 base to trimming and J lost 6 bases, with 12 bases between them. This CDR3 has 14 residues. The CDR3 DNA sequence: TGTGCCAGCAGTTACTTAGATGCCAGGAATGGCTACACCTTC. Translation gives CASSYLDARNGYTF.

V usage is TRBV19 and J usage is TRBJ2-2; D is possibly TRBD1 or TRBD2 (6 bases each). V was shortened by 7 bases and J by 7 bases, with 25 bases between the two germline ends. CDR1 and CDR2 from the germline V gene are LNHDA and SQIVND (reference sequence). CDR3 length: 17 residues. CDR3 in amino acids: CASNIKKGGLKYGELFF. The DNA for the CDR3 is TGTGCCAGTAATATCAAAAAGGGGGGCCTAAAATACGGGGAGCTGTTTTTT.

The J gene is TRBJ1-1, the V gene TRBV4-1; possibly TRBD1 for D (5 bases). CDR3 size: 12 residues. Deletions cut 3 bases from V and 8 bases from J, with 10 bases between. The germline gives CDR1 MGHRA, CDR2 YSYEKL. CDR3 nucleotides: TGCGCCAGCAGCCACCAGGGTCGGGAAGCTTTCTTT. It codes for CASSHQGREAFF.

V is TRBV10-3 and J is TRBJ2-1; 8 positions match TRBD2. The J segment lost 0 bases and the V segment lost 3 bases, leaving 4 bases of the junction unmatched. CDR1 and CDR2 (germline): ENHRY, SYGVKD. This CDR3 has 16 residues. The CDR3 spells CAISEGAGASYNEQFF. The CDR3 region has the DNA TGTGCCATCAGTGAAGGAGCGGGGGCCTCCTACAATGAGCAGTTCTTC.

This clone was detected a few times. The chain has TRBV15 and TRBJ1-3; D perhaps matches TRBD1 (6 bases). V was clipped by 1 base and J by 7 bases, with 20 bases between them. Germline CDR1 LNHNV, CDR2 YYDKDF (reference sequence). The CDR3 totals 17 residues. DNA for the CDR3: TGTGCCACCAGCAGAGGAGGTCGGACAGCAGAGGGGAACACCATATATTTT. It specifies CATSRGGRTAEGNTIYF.

The V and J genes are TRBV9 and TRBJ2-2; 12 positions agree with TRBD2. The CDR3 extends over 16 amino acids. V lost 4 bases and J lost 7; bases outside the gene matches: 8. Germline V gene sequence: CDR1 SGDLS, CDR2 YYNGEE. The DNA for the CDR3 is TGTGCCAGCAGCCGAAAGGGGACTAGCGGGTACGGGGAGCTGTTTTTT. Translating gives CASSRKGTSGYGELFF.